The sequence of this TCR beta chain was determined in a study of blood T cell repertoires in COVID-19. Study-level information: COVID-19 samples collected from the United States, Italy and Spain covered acute and convalescent phases. PBMCs, B-cell-depleted T cells, or T cells were the source of the cDNA or gDNA that made up the material.

As handled by the study authors: Nucleated cell counts were estimated from reference gene primer amplification. Profiled with immunoSEQ multiplex PCR; TCRdb holds only in-frame clones, not every one. Clone size and the V and J calls come from that table; the DNA yielded D and trimming. The table includes hundreds of thousands of clones, roughly 85% detected once. Germline CDR1 GTSNPN, CDR2 SVGIG (reference sequence). The ends lost 1 base at V and 1 base at J; junction bases unmatched: 6. This CDR3 contains 15 residues. The origin of this receptor is a man in his fifties or sixties with active or convalescent COVID-19. Sequenced input: peripheral blood. The chain has TRBV30 and TRBJ2-7, with TRBD1 matching 8 bases. The CDR3 protein is CAWSGTGLISYEQYF. The CDR3 DNA reads TGTGCCTGGAGTGGGACAGGGCTTATATCCTACGAGCAGTACTTC. Together with reference TRBV30 and TRBJ2-7, the CDR3 gives the full variable domain: SQTIHQWPATLVQPVGSPLSLECTVEGTSNPNLYWYRQAAGRGLQLLFYSVGIGQISSEVPQNLSASRPQDRQFILSSKKLLLSDSGFYLCAWSGTGLISYEQYFGPGTRLTVT.